This T cell receptor beta chain emerged from a study of shared clonotypes between healthy human individuals. About the research overall: Per donor, CD8 memory used one plate, CD8 naive used two, CD4 memory used three and CD4 naive used three. General study results and limits: Naive subsets usually exceeded memory subsets in estimated richness. Sampling involved blood alone; tissue repertoires likely differ.

Remarks on this clone: Its target is not known.

Germline V gene data show CDR1 as GTSNPN and CDR2 as SVGIG (reference sequence). Trimming shortened V by 0 bases and J by 3 bases, and 8 bases separated the two germline ends. The CDR3 totals 13 residues. Splitting of each subset's genomic DNA was done evenly across several immunoSEQ plates. Profiling relied on immunoSEQ multiplex PCR, and the TCRdb table lists in-frame clones only, not all of them. The repertoire includes about 380,000 clones, approximately 96% of them detected once, and approximately 0.3% sits in the top ten. This sequence originates from a man aged 25-45 years in good health. V usage is TRBV30 and J usage is TRBJ1-1; D remains unclear. Sequencing input: memory CD8+ T cells sorted from blood. Documented subset: CD45RO+ cells pooled with CCR7-negative TemRA cells. CDR3 residues: CAWSVSVHTEAFF. CDR3 nucleotides: TGTGCCTGGAGTGTGAGTGTTCACACTGAAGCTTTCTTT.